Presented here are 27 T cell receptor beta chains from one specimen sequenced in a study of metastatic and nonmetastatic thyroid tumors (dated by TCRdb to 2019 to 2021). Libraries were prepared through PCR. Sequencing was performed on an Illumina HiSeq 4000. Through fastp at Q25 and MiXCR, TCRdb rebuilt clones from the public reads, retaining in-frame beta chains. The sample includes approximately 20,000 clones, with over 9.5% observed a single time. Around 22% of the sample goes to the ten largest clones. None of the patients had been given any treatment before thyroid surgery. The sequencing input was blood. These receptors were taken from a female donor with papillary thyroid cancer or a benign thyroid nodule (not recorded which). Some clones in this sample may be carry-over from other donors' samples.

In its sample, this clone is medium-sized. The chain carries TRBV6-5 and TRBJ2-1, with D uncertain. The CDR3 covers 17 residues. The germline V gene has CDR1 MNHEY and CDR2 SVGAGI. V dropped 6 bases and J dropped 0 bases, with 18 bases sitting between them. The CDR3 region is CASRLKGQTTSYNEQFF. CDR3 nucleotides: TGTGCCAGCAGGCTTAAAGGGCAAACAACCTCCTACAATGAGCAGTTCTTC.

By its share, this clone is medium-sized. This chain links TRBV12-3 or TRBV12-4 with TRBJ1-1; perhaps TRBD1 as D (5 bases). Trimming stripped 3 bases from V and 4 bases from J, with 12 bases between. The CDR3 has 14 residues. In DNA, the CDR3 is TGTGCCAGCAGTTTTGGGGGGAGCGGCACTGAAGCTTTCTTT. Amino acids: CASSFGGSGTEAFF.

A few counts support this clone. This rearrangement joins TRBV6-2 or TRBV6-3 to TRBJ2-2, with 8 nucleotides matching TRBD1. V lost 10 bases to trimming and J lost 3 bases; unmatched junction nucleotides: 4. This CDR3 spans 13 amino acids. Germline CDR1 and CDR2: MNHEY and SVGEGT. The CDR3 coding sequence is TGTGCCATTTCGGACAGGGACACCGGGGAGCTGTTTTTT. It codes for CAISDRDTGELFF.

Worth noting for this clone: The germline gene is not matched at one end of the junction; a read error may be the cause. V usage is TRBV6-5 and J usage is TRBJ1-2, with a weak D call TRBD1 (6 bases). Germline V gene data show CDR1 as MNHEY and CDR2 as SVGAGI. This CDR3 region has 18 residues. As DNA, the CDR3 is TGTGCCAGCAGCACAGACCAGTGGTTAAGTAGGCAGGGGTATGTCTACACCTTC. Translation gives CASSTDQWLSRQGYVYTF.

This clone was seen a handful of times. The rearrangement uses TRBV3-1 and TRBJ2-5, with D hard to call. The CDR3 extends over 13 amino acids. Between the trimmed V and J ends, which lost 10 bases and 0 bases, there was a span of 12 bases. Germline V CDR1 and CDR2: LGHDT, YNNKEL (reference sequence). The CDR3 region has the DNA TGTGCCAACAACCCCCGAGACCAAGAGACCCAGTACTTC. This encodes CANNPRDQETQYF.

This clone was counted many times. The chain links TRBV7-2 to TRBJ1-1; no reliable D call. CDR1 SGHTA and CDR2 FQGNSA come from the germline V gene. The CDR3 contains 12 residues. Trimming took 1 base from V and 9 from J, leaving 9 bases between them. The CDR3 region has the DNA TGTGCCAGCAGCTTAGTGGAGAATAAAGCTTTCTTT. It is translated as CASSLVENKAFF.

The V call is TRBV6-1, the J call TRBJ1-2; 10 bases line up with TRBD1. Germline CDR1 and CDR2: MNHNS and SASEGT. This CDR3 contains 13 residues. V lost 8 bases and J lost 7; bases outside the gene matches: 7. DNA of the CDR3: TGTGCCAGCGGAGACAGGGGGCGATTTGGCTACACCTTC. This encodes CASGDRGRFGYTF.

The sample holds many counts of this clone. The chain couples TRBV20-1 to TRBJ1-1; 7 nucleotides align to TRBD1. The V and J ends lost 2 bases and 8 bases, in that order; junction bases with no gene match: 14. The CDR3 is made up of 15 amino acids. Germline V gives CDR1 DFQATT, CDR2 SNEGSKA (reference sequence). The CDR3 spells CSARFPDRESSEAFF. CDR3 bases: TGCAGTGCTAGATTTCCCGACAGGGAGTCGTCCGAAGCTTTCTTT.

This clone ranks as medium-sized. CDR3 sequence reads: CASSDWGSPPGELFF. CDR3 nucleotide sequence: TGTGCCAGCAGTGATTGGGGGAGTCCCCCCGGGGAGCTGTTTTTT. V usage is TRBV6-1 and J usage is TRBJ2-2; either TRBD1 or TRBD2 may fit D (5 bases each). Looked up from germline, CDR1 is MNHNS and CDR2 is SASEGT. V was cut by 3 bases and J by 6 bases, with 14 bases left in between. The CDR3 consists of 15 residues.

At least ten counts were recorded for this clone. The J gene is TRBJ2-7, the V gene TRBV29-1, with 8 nucleotides matching TRBD2. Germline assignment: CDR1 SQVTM and CDR2 ANQGSEA. The CDR3 is 12 amino acids. V was clipped by 6 bases and J by 6 bases; unmatched bases: 7. The CDR3 loop reads CSVTSEAGEQYF. CDR3 bases: TGCAGCGTGACTAGCGAGGCAGGCGAGCAGTACTTC.

This clone was observed many times. The V gene is TRBV7-9, the J gene TRBJ2-1; D gene unclear. CDR3 length equals 12 residues. CDR1 is SEHNR and CDR2 is FQNEAQ in the germline V gene (reference sequence). The ends were cut back, 3 bases at V and 8 bases at J, with 8 bases in the middle. CDR3 amino acids: CASSFTQDEQFF. As DNA, the CDR3 is TGTGCCAGCAGCTTCACCCAAGATGAGCAGTTCTTC. The variable domain in full, with the rest retrieved from reference TRBV7-9 and TRBJ2-1, is DTGVSQNPRHKITKRGQNVTFRCDPISEHNRLYWYRQTLGQGPEFLTYFQNEAQLEKSRLLSDRFSAERPKGSFSTLEIQRTEQGDSAMYLCASSFTQDEQFFGPGTRLTVL.

This clone was detected ten times or more. This chain links TRBV6-1 with TRBJ1-4, with 8 bases that match TRBD1. The germline V gene encodes CDR1 MNHNS and CDR2 SASEGT. The CDR3 covers 16 residues. V was pared by 4 bases and J by 4 bases, with 8 bases of the junction left unmatched. The CDR3 loop is CASSVTSGGGNEKLFF. CDR3 nucleotide sequence: TGTGCCAGCAGTGTCACCTCAGGGGGCGGTAATGAAAAACTGTTTTTT.

This clone was seen ten or more times. V gene TRBV4-1 combines with J gene TRBJ2-7; D unclear. With 4 bases removed from V and 12 bases from J, the gap between germline ends came to 19 bases. The CDR3 runs 13 residues. The germline V gene encodes CDR1 MGHRA and CDR2 YSYEKL. CDR3 DNA: TGCGCCAGCAGCCTCGAGCCTTTATACCATGCGTACTTC. Encoded protein: CASSLEPLYHAYF.

Notes on this clone: A much larger clonotype is one base distant, so this may be a read error. Other nucleotide sequences from this sample produce the same CDR3. The rearrangement uses TRBV6-1 and TRBJ1-4; no clear D gene. The CDR3 extends over 14 amino acids. CDR1 is MNHNS and CDR2 is SASEGT in the germline V gene. CDR3 nucleotides: TGTGCCAGCAGCCGCTTCGGACCTAATGAAAGACTGTTTTTT. Amino acid sequence: CASSRFGPNERLFF.

This clone was observed many times. The chain couples TRBV2 to TRBJ1-3; tentative D call: TRBD1 (5 bases). V was shortened by 6 bases and J by 2 bases, with 14 bases between the two germline ends. Looked up from germline, CDR1 is SNHLY and CDR2 is FYNNEI. The CDR3 loop spans 15 amino acids. CDR3 in DNA: TGTGCCAGCAGCGACCCGCGGGACGCTGGAAACACCATATATTTT. It translates to CASSDPRDAGNTIYF.

This clone is judged medium-sized. V usage is TRBV6-1 and J usage is TRBJ1-2, with 9 nucleotides matching TRBD1. Germline CDR1 is MNHNS and CDR2 is SASEGT. Unmatched junction bases numbered 9, after V lost 6 bases and J lost 7 bases. The CDR3 has 14 amino acids. This chain's CDR3 is CASRARTGASGYTF. The CDR3 region has the DNA TGTGCCAGCAGAGCTCGGACAGGGGCTAGTGGCTACACCTTC.

This clone was seen ten or more times. The chain links TRBV4-1 to TRBJ2-7, with TRBD2 as a possible D gene (6 bases). Per germline, CDR1 MGHRA and CDR2 YSYEKL. The germline V and J ends were trimmed by 1 base and 3 bases, with 13 bases remaining between them. The length of the CDR3 is 15 residues. The CDR3 region has the DNA TGCGCCAGCAGCCAAGGGGGTCTAGCGCTCTACGAGCAGTACTTC. This encodes CASSQGGLALYEQYF.

With regard to this clone: Mismatch with germline at one junction end may stem from a read error. The chain joins TRBV19 to TRBJ1-4; unclear D gene. The CDR3 sequence is 15 residues long. Germline V gives CDR1 LNHDA, CDR2 SQIVND (reference sequence). CDR3 sequence reads: CASSTGGWLNEKPFF. DNA for the CDR3: TGTGCCAGTAGTACGGGTGGATGGCTTAATGAAAAACCGTTTTTT.

With respect to this clone: Given a much more abundant clone one base away, this may be a read error. The chain combines TRBV7-9 with TRBJ1-1; D not certain. Germline CDR1 SEHNR, CDR2 FQNEAQ (reference sequence). The V gene lost 7 bases and the J gene lost 0 bases, with 12 bases spanning the gap. There are 14 residues in the CDR3. The CDR3 DNA sequence: TGTGCCAGCACGACGTACCGAATGAACACTGAAGCTTTCTTT. Translation gives CASTTYRMNTEAFF.

This clone occurred many times. The gene calls are TRBV18 and TRBJ1-4; maybe TRBD1 (5 bases). The germline V gene has CDR1 KGHSH and CDR2 LQKENI. This CDR3 is 13 amino acids long. V was trimmed by 6 bases and J by 7 bases, leaving 12 bases between them. CDR3 bases: TGTGCCAGCTCCAGGGAGGCGGGTGAAAAACTGTTTTTT. Protein product: CASSREAGEKLFF.

This clone was seen repeatedly, ten times or more. J is TRBJ2-5 and V is TRBV2; TRBD1 matches 10 bases. The junction had 8 bases not matched to a gene; V was cut back by 2 bases and J by 5 bases. This CDR3 spans 16 amino acids. Germline assignment: CDR1 SNHLY and CDR2 FYNNEI. CDR3 nucleotide sequence: TGTGCCAGCAGTGAACGACAGGGGGCGTATGGGGAGACCCAGTACTTC. It is translated as CASSERQGAYGETQYF. Full variable domain (outside the CDR3, taken from reference TRBV2 and TRBJ2-5): EPEVTQTPSHQVTQMGQEVILRCVPISNHLYFYWYRQILGQKVEFLVSFYNNEISEKSEIFDDQFSVERPDGSNFTLKIRSTKLEDSAMYFCASSERQGAYGETQYFGPGTRLLVL.

This clone was observed a handful of times. One junction end does not reproduce the germline sequence, and a read error may be involved. V is TRBV24-1 and J is TRBJ2-5; TRBD1 matches 9 bases. The CDR3 is 13 residues long. Germline CDR1 is KGHDR and CDR2 is SFDVKD. CDR3 in amino acids: CATGQGYQDTQYF. CDR3 nucleotides: TGTGCCACGGGACAGGGTTACCAAGATACCCAGTACTTC.

This clone has at least ten counts. V gene TRBV12-3 or TRBV12-4 combines with J gene TRBJ1-1, with no clear D. This CDR3 is 11 amino acids long. Trimming stripped 4 bases from V and 3 bases from J, with 3 bases between. CDR3 bases: TGTGCCAGCAGTTCTTACACTGAAGCTTTCTTT. Translated: CASSSYTEAFF.

In its sample, this clone was seen many times. The chain recombines TRBV5-1 with TRBJ2-7; D not certain. V gave up 2 bases and J gave up 0 bases, with 12 bases separating them. This CDR3 comprises 15 residues. CDR1 and CDR2 (germline): SGHRS, YFSETQ. CDR3 amino acids: CASSFSLDGSYEQYF. Written as DNA, the CDR3 is TGCGCCAGCAGCTTCTCCTTGGACGGCTCCTACGAGCAGTACTTC.

This clone was detected many times. The genes are TRBV4-2 and TRBJ1-1; D ambiguous. Germline assignment: CDR1 LGHNA and CDR2 YNFKEQ. The CDR3 totals 14 residues. V shed 1 base and J shed 12 bases, with 18 bases lying between them. CDR3 nucleotides: TGTGCCAGCAGCCAAGCTAAGGGTAGGGAAAAGACTTTCTTT. This sequence encodes CASSQAKGREKTFF.

This clone was counted many times. This rearrangement joins TRBV5-4 to TRBJ1-1; D unclear. Trimming shortened V by 1 base and J by 0 bases, and 1 base separated the two germline ends. The CDR3 extends over 12 amino acids. Germline V gene sequence: CDR1 SGHNT, CDR2 YYREEE (reference sequence). The CDR3 DNA reads TGTGCCAGCAGCTTGCTGAACACTGAAGCTTTCTTT. Its translation: CASSLLNTEAFF.

This clone came up many times. The genes are TRBV19 and TRBJ1-2; 11 bases line up with TRBD1. Germline V gives CDR1 LNHDA, CDR2 SQIVND (reference sequence). The CDR3 is 15 amino acids. V dropped 2 bases and J dropped 7; count of bases not matched to a gene: 6. CDR3 DNA: TGTGCCAGTAGTATATCCGGACAGGGGGCTGGTGGCTACACCTTC. Translating it yields CASSISGQGAGGYTF.